A single sample gave rise to the 16 T cell receptor beta chains below, sequenced in a study of blood T cell repertoires in COVID-19. Only in-frame clones appear in the TCRdb table, and some are missing; sequencing was by immunoSEQ multiplex PCR. The table shows some 180,000 clones, with about four fifths occurring only once. Material for sequencing was peripheral blood. Receptors were obtained from a woman aged 80 or older with COVID-19, enrolled during active disease.

As for this clone: At one end the junction does not follow the germline gene, possibly because of a read error. This chain connects TRBV9 to TRBJ1-1; D is possibly TRBD1 (6 bases). This CDR3 has 13 amino acids. The germline V gene has CDR1 SGDLS and CDR2 YYNGEE. CDR3 in amino acids: CASSVGGGSDAFF. CDR3 coding DNA: TGTGCCAGCAGCGTAGGAGGGGGTTCTGACGCTTTCTTT.

The chain has TRBV5-4 and TRBJ2-7; D possibly corresponds to TRBD1 (6 bases). Germline V gene data show CDR1 as SGHNT and CDR2 as YYREEE (reference sequence). V lost 4 bases and J lost 1, with 12 bases in between. The CDR3 is 14 amino acids. Here the CDR3 reads CASSLDQGSYEQYF. CDR3 DNA: TGTGCCAGCAGCCTTGACCAGGGGTCCTACGAGCAGTACTTC.

The J gene is TRBJ2-2, the V gene TRBV5-1; possible D gene TRBD1, 5 bases. V was cut by 0 bases and J by 1 base, with 13 bases left in between. In germline, CDR1 is SGHRS, CDR2 YFSETQ. The CDR3 contains 17 residues. The CDR3 region is CASSLAGIGENTGELFF. The DNA of the CDR3 is TGCGCCAGCAGCTTGGCCGGTATAGGGGAGAACACCGGGGAGCTGTTTTTT.

V and J are TRBV7-9 and TRBJ2-1, with 10 bases aligning to TRBD1. Looked up from germline, CDR1 is SEHNR and CDR2 is FQNEAQ (reference sequence). The CDR3 consists of 12 residues. V gave up 5 bases and J gave up 15 bases; unmatched junction bases: 7. In DNA, the CDR3 is TGTGCCAGCAGCGAGAACCGGGACAGGGGGTTCTTC. Amino acid sequence: CASSENRDRGFF.

The chain carries TRBV27 and TRBJ1-5; 9 bases are a match to TRBD1. V gave up 2 bases and J gave up 1 base; unmatched junction bases: 6. The CDR3 covers 17 residues. Germline assignment: CDR1 MNHEY and CDR2 SMNVEV (reference sequence). CDR3 residues: CASSLLSGQGSNQPQHF. The CDR3 nucleotides are TGTGCCAGCAGTTTACTCTCCGGACAGGGGAGCAATCAGCCCCAGCATTTT.

The V call is TRBV6-5, the J call TRBJ2-1, with 7 nucleotides matching TRBD2. In germline, CDR1 is MNHEY, CDR2 SVGAGI. This CDR3 spans 16 amino acids. The J segment lost 0 bases and the V segment lost 0 bases, leaving 2 bases of the junction unmatched. The CDR3 loop reads CASSYSGGSSYNEQFF. For the CDR3, the DNA is TGTGCCAGCAGTTACTCCGGCGGGAGCTCCTACAATGAGCAGTTCTTC.

This chain uses TRBV4-2 with TRBJ1-1; tentative D call: TRBD1 (6 bases). Germline assignment: CDR1 LGHNA and CDR2 YNFKEQ. The CDR3 runs 16 residues. The germline V and J ends were trimmed by 2 bases and 4 bases, with 17 bases remaining between them. For the CDR3, the DNA is TGTGCCAGCAGCCAACCTGGAGGGGGAGGGGGCACTGAAGCTTTCTTT. It codes for CASSQPGGGGGTEAFF.

The chain carries TRBV2 and TRBJ2-4; no clear D gene. V was shortened by 2 bases and J by 0 bases, with 8 bases between the two germline ends. The CDR3 totals 15 residues. Germline lookup yields CDR1 SNHLY and CDR2 FYNNEI. CDR3: CASSETNLAKNIQYF. DNA of the CDR3: TGTGCCAGCAGTGAAACAAACCTAGCCAAAAACATTCAGTACTTC. The variable domain in full, completed from reference TRBV2 and TRBJ2-4, reads EPEVTQTPSHQVTQMGQEVILRCVPISNHLYFYWYRQILGQKVEFLVSFYNNEISEKSEIFDDQFSVERPDGSNFTLKIRSTKLEDSAMYFCASSETNLAKNIQYFGAGTRLSVL.

This chain links TRBV5-4 with TRBJ2-4; TRBD1 agrees at 8 bases. The CDR3 extends over 14 amino acids. J lost 6 bases, V lost 4 bases, and 6 bases had no gene match. Germline CDR1 reads SGHNT; CDR2 reads YYREEE (reference sequence). CDR3 nucleotide sequence: TGTGCCAGCAGCCTGCTAGGACAGGGAAACATTCAGTACTTC. Translating gives CASSLLGQGNIQYF.

This sequence joins TRBV5-8 and TRBJ1-5; 8 nucleotides match TRBD1. With 0 bases clipped from V and 5 bases from J, the junction kept 7 bases outside the gene matches. From germline, CDR1 is SGHTS and CDR2 YDEGEE. CDR3 length: 16 residues. CDR3 nucleotides: TGTGCCAGCAGCTTGGAAAGCAGGGGACAGGATCAGCCCCAGCATTTT. Protein sequence: CASSLESRGQDQPQHF.

The chain is built from TRBV11-2 and TRBJ2-7; 7 bases align to TRBD2. Trimming cost V 1 base and J 2 bases; bases outside gene matches: 8. The CDR3 runs 16 residues. Germline CDR1 reads SGHAT; CDR2 reads FQNNGV. In nucleotides, the CDR3 is TGTGCCAGCAGCTTAGTTGTCGGGAGGCCTCCCTACGAGCAGTACTTC. This translates into CASSLVVGRPPYEQYF.

This chain connects TRBV4-2 to TRBJ1-2; weak D call: TRBD1 (5 bases). The CDR3 contains 16 residues. Between the trimmed V and J ends, which lost 0 bases and 1 base, there was a span of 12 bases. Germline V lookup: CDR1 LGHNA, CDR2 YNFKEQ. This CDR3 is CASSQELDSYNYGYTF. CDR3 DNA: TGTGCCAGCAGCCAAGAGTTAGACAGTTATAACTATGGCTACACCTTC.

The chain has TRBV2 and TRBJ2-3, with 9 bases matching TRBD2. This CDR3 has 15 amino acids. With V trimmed by 1 base and J by 2 bases, 1 base remained unmatched. Germline V gives CDR1 SNHLY, CDR2 FYNNEI. The CDR3: CASSEGTSDTDTQYF. The DNA for the CDR3 is TGTGCCAGCAGTGAAGGGACTAGCGACACAGATACGCAGTATTTT.

This sequence joins TRBV7-9 and TRBJ2-7; 9 bases fit TRBD1. Germline assignment: CDR1 SEHNR and CDR2 FQNEAQ (reference sequence). The CDR3 spans 15 residues. V shed 7 bases and J 3 bases; nucleotides not matched to a gene: 10. DNA for the CDR3: TGTGCCAGCACCCTTAAGACAGGGGGAGACTACGAGCAGTACTTC. Translating gives CASTLKTGGDYEQYF.

The rearrangement links TRBV4-1 to TRBJ2-1; 9 bases align to TRBD1. V dropped 1 base and J dropped 8; count of bases not matched to a gene: 6. The CDR3 totals 15 residues. Germline-derived CDR1 and CDR2 are MGHRA and YSYEKL. The CDR3: CASSQGLQGAYEQFF. As DNA, the CDR3 is TGCGCCAGCAGCCAAGGGTTACAGGGGGCATATGAGCAGTTCTTC.

The V call is TRBV28, the J call TRBJ1-1, with D possibly TRBD1 on 6 matching bases. There are 16 residues in the CDR3. Per germline, CDR1 MDHEN and CDR2 SYDVKM. V lost 3 bases to trimming and J lost 3 bases, with 17 bases between them. In DNA form, the CDR3 reads TGTGCCAGCAGTTTGGATAGGGGGTTTGTGGACACTGAAGCTTTCTTT. It is translated as CASSLDRGFVDTEAFF.